This TCR beta chain is drawn from a study of T cells expressing NK-cell markers. In the study overall: The study drew TCR beta repertoires from sorted CD3+CD56+NKG2C+, CD3+CD56+NKG2C- and CD3+CD56-NKG2C+ T cells. The study, taken as a whole, reports: Dominant NKG2C+ clonotypes made up roughly 1.0-8% of CD8+ T cells in several donors. A handful of donors showed these clonotypes also leading the CD3+CD56-NKG2C+ fraction.

Notes on this clonotype: Its antigen is unidentified.

The CDR3 extends over 14 amino acids. From germline, CDR1 is SSHAT and CDR2 FNYEAQ (reference sequence). TCRdb reprocessed the 5' RACE reads and stores each CDR3 protein as one record, lacking DNA. This sample contains some 340,000 distinct CDR3 sequences. This clonotype was obtained from a man aged 18-70 years in good health. Sequencing input: blood T cells: a sorted CD56 or NKG2C T cell subset, CD4+ or CD8+ T cells, or bulk PBMC T cells (not recorded which). The genes are TRBV7-7 and TRBJ1-2; TCRdb calls TRBD1, which cannot be checked without DNA. This chain's CDR3 is CASSLRTENYGYTF.